Included here is one TCR beta chain sequence, with context. The source of the sample is a study of cytomegalovirus exposure and HLA in healthy donors. PCR was performed using 60 Vbeta and 13 Jbeta primers. Clones were sequenced by immunoSEQ multiplex PCR, and TCRdb holds only the in-frame ones, with some missing. This sample yields approximately 280,000 clones, of which around 86% are seen a single time; around 3.7% belongs to the top ten. This sequence originates from a man aged 40-49 years in good health and CMV-seropositive. The specimen was PBMCs.

CDR3 DNA: TGTGCCAGCAGCTTCGGGGGATCCTACAATGAGCAGTTCTTC. This encodes CASSFGGSYNEQFF. The J gene is TRBJ2-1, the V gene TRBV5-8, with TRBD2 as a possible D gene (6 bases). This CDR3 region has 14 residues. With 2 bases removed from V and 1 base from J, the gap between germline ends came to 7 bases. Looked up from germline, CDR1 is SGHTS and CDR2 is YDEGEE.